The sequence of this T cell receptor (beta chain) was determined in a study of blood T cell repertoires in COVID-19. Authors' processing steps: Reference gene primer amplification in the assay estimated nucleated cell counts. The data were produced by immunoSEQ multiplex PCR, yet TCRdb's version contains in-frame clones alone and is incomplete. From that table come the V and J calls and clone size; the DNA was used to work out D and trimming. The sample records about 26,000 clones, 90% being singletons. Germline V gene lookup returns CDR1 MDHEN and CDR2 SYDVKM. V dropped 1 base and J dropped 0 bases, with 10 bases sitting between them. The CDR3 sequence is 16 residues long.

The chain recombines TRBV28 with TRBJ1-3; TRBD1 is a possible D gene (5 bases). The clonotype comes from a man in his 70s with acute or convalescent COVID-19. Sequencing used peripheral blood. Here the CDR3 DNA reads TGTGCCAGCAGTTTATTTCCGGGGGGCTCTGGAAACACCATATATTTT. Protein: CASSLFPGGSGNTIYF.